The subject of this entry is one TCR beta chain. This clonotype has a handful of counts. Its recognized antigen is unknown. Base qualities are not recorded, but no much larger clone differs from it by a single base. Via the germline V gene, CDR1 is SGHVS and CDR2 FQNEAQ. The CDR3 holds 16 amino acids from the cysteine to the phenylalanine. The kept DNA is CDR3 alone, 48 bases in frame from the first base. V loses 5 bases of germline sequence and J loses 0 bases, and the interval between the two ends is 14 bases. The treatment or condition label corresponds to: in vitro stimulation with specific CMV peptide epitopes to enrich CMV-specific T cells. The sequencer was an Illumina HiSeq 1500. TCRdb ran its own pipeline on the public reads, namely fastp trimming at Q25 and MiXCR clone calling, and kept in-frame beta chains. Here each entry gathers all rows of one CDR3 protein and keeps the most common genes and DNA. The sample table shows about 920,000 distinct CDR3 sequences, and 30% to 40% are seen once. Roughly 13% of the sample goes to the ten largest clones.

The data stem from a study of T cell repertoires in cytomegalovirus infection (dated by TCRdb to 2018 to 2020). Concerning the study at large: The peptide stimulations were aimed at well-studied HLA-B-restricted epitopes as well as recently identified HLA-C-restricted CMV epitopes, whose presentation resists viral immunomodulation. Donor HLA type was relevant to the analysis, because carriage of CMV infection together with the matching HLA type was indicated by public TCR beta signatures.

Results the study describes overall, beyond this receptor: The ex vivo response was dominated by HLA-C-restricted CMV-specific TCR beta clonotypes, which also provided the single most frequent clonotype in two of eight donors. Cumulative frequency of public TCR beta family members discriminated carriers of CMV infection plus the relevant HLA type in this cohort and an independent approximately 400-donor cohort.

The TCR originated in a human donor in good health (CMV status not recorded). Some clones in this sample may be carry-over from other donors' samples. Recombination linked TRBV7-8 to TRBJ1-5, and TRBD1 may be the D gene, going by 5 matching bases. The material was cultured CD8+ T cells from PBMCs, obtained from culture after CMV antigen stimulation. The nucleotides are TGTGCCAGCAGCCCGGGACCGGAGAGTAGCAATCAGCCCCAGCATTTT. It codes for CASSPGPESSNQPQHF. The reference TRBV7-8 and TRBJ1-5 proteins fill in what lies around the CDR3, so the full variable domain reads GAGVSQSPRYKVAKRGQDVALRCDPISGHVSLFWYQQALGQGPEFLTYFQNEAQLDKSGLPSDRFFAERPEGSVSTLKIQRTQQEDSAVYLCASSPGPESSNQPQHFGDGTRLSIL.